These 21 T cell receptor beta chains were sequenced from one sample in a study of T cell responses to AZD1222 COVID-19 vaccine. Assay used: immunoSEQ multiplex PCR; TCRdb lists only in-frame clones, some missing. The data contain some 200,000 clones, under 95% of them seen just once; the ten biggest clones take up more than 0.8%. The sample here was peripheral blood, taken on day 0 of MenACWY control vaccination. Source of these receptors: an adult in good health.

This chain uses TRBV19 with TRBJ2-3, with 7 bases matching TRBD1. Germline CDR1 reads LNHDA; CDR2 reads SQIVND (reference sequence). V shed 6 bases and J 5 bases; nucleotides not matched to a gene: 14. The CDR3 has 16 residues. CDR3 amino acids: CASSSGGITGLDTQYF. The CDR3 DNA reads as TGTGCCAGTAGCTCAGGGGGTATCACAGGGTTAGATACGCAGTATTTT.

DNA of the CDR3: TGTGCCAGCACCCGACAGGGGGTCTCTGGAAACACCATATATTTT. Translated: CASTRQGVSGNTIYF. This chain links TRBV3-1 (or the pseudogene TRBV3-2) with TRBJ1-3, with TRBD1 matching over 9 bases. CDR1 LGHDT and CDR2 YNNKEL come from the germline V gene (reference sequence). The CDR3 contains 15 residues. V trimming: 7 bases; J trimming: 0 bases; junction bases outside the gene matches: 4.

The chain is built from TRBV5-4 and TRBJ2-7; D gene unclear. The germline CDR1 and CDR2 sequences are SGHNT and YYREEE (reference sequence). There are 14 residues in the CDR3. V lost 0 bases to trimming and J lost 2 bases, with 9 bases between them. Here the CDR3 reads CASSLDGGPYEQYF. As DNA, the CDR3 is TGTGCCAGCAGCTTGGATGGCGGACCCTACGAGCAGTACTTC.

This chain uses TRBV3-1 (or the pseudogene TRBV3-2) with TRBJ2-1; D remains ambiguous. The V and J ends lost 1 base and 14 bases respectively, with 12 bases between them. CDR3 size: 12 residues. Germline values: CDR1 LGHDT, CDR2 YNNKEL (reference sequence). The DNA of the CDR3 is TGTGCCAGCAGCCAAGCTTCACGGCCGAAGTTCTTC. This encodes CASSQASRPKFF.

This clone has a handful of counts. CDR3 nucleotide sequence: TGCGCCAGCAGCTTTGCACAGGGCGCTGAAGCTTTCTTT. Encoded protein: CASSFAQGAEAFF. This rearrangement joins TRBV5-1 to TRBJ1-1, with a possible D match to TRBD1 (6 bases). The CDR3 has 13 residues. The V end lost 2 bases, the J end lost 6 bases, and 11 bases lay between the germline ends. Germline CDR1 and CDR2: SGHRS and YFSETQ.

J is TRBJ1-2 and V is TRBV19, with D tentatively TRBD1 (6 bases). The length of the CDR3 is 13 residues. The germline V gene encodes CDR1 LNHDA and CDR2 SQIVND (reference sequence). Trimming took off 3 bases at V and 3 bases at J, with 8 bases between the two ends. In DNA form, the CDR3 reads TGTGCCAGTAGTATCAACAGGGACTATGGCTACACCTTC. Amino acids: CASSINRDYGYTF. Combining the CDR3 with reference TRBV19 and TRBJ1-2 gives the whole variable domain DGGITQSPKYLFRKEGQNVTLSCEQNLNHDAMYWYRQDPGQGLRLIYYSQIVNDFQKGDIAEGYSVSREKKESFPLTVTSAQKNPTAFYLCASSINRDYGYTFGSGTRLTVV.

V is TRBV10-1 and J is TRBJ1-6, with D unclear. Germline V CDR1 and CDR2: WNHNN, SYGVQD (reference sequence). This CDR3 has 15 amino acids. V gave up 7 bases and J gave up 0 bases, with 10 bases separating them. This CDR3 is CASNNEVSYNSPLHF. CDR3 nucleotides: TGCGCCAGCAACAACGAGGTCTCCTATAATTCACCCCTCCACTTT.

The gene calls are TRBV5-1 and TRBJ1-1; TRBD1 matches at 7 bases. V gave up 0 bases and J gave up 6 bases; unmatched junction bases: 8. Per germline, CDR1 SGHRS and CDR2 YFSETQ. The CDR3 covers 15 residues. DNA of the CDR3: TGCGCCAGCAGCTTGGCTCCAGGGGGAAGTGCTGAAGCTTTCTTT. Amino acid sequence: CASSLAPGGSAEAFF.

The chain combines TRBV5-4 with TRBJ1-1, with D perhaps matching TRBD1 (5 bases). Germline V gene sequence: CDR1 SGHNT, CDR2 YYREEE (reference sequence). The CDR3 loop spans 14 amino acids. Between the trimmed V and J ends, which lost 5 bases and 0 bases, there was a span of 11 bases. The CDR3 protein is CASRALQVNTEAFF. The CDR3 DNA follows: TGTGCCAGCAGAGCCCTACAGGTGAACACTGAAGCTTTCTTT.

The chain links TRBV10-3 to TRBJ2-1; 9 bases map to TRBD2. V dropped 3 bases and J dropped 0; count of bases not matched to a gene: 3. The CDR3 length is 16 residues. The germline V gene encodes CDR1 ENHRY and CDR2 SYGVKD. CDR3 nucleotide sequence: TGTGCCATCAGTGAATCTAGCGGGGCCTCCTACAATGAGCAGTTCTTC. Its protein is CAISESSGASYNEQFF.

CDR3 sequence (DNA): TGTGCCAGTACCGAGGAGGGGAGGCTAAATCAGCCCCAGCATTTT. This gives the protein CASTEEGRLNQPQHF. The chain employs TRBV19 and TRBJ1-5, with TRBD1 as a possible D gene (5 bases). The V and J ends lost 7 bases and 4 bases respectively, with 17 bases between them. The CDR3 spans 15 residues. Germline-derived CDR1 and CDR2 are LNHDA and SQIVND (reference sequence).

V and J are TRBV19 and TRBJ1-4; unclear D gene. CDR1 and CDR2 from the germline V gene are LNHDA and SQIVND (reference sequence). CDR3 size: 15 residues. Deletions cut 10 bases from V and 0 bases from J, with 15 bases between. The DNA for the CDR3 is TGTGCCACTTGCCCCGGCGGGACAACTAATGAAAAACTGTTTTTT. Its protein is CATCPGGTTNEKLFF.

The V gene is TRBV25-1, the J gene TRBJ1-4, with TRBD1 identical over 10 bases. Germline V gene lookup returns CDR1 MGHDK and CDR2 SYGVNS. This CDR3 spans 15 amino acids. V gave up 3 bases and J gave up 8 bases; unmatched junction bases: 6. The CDR3 DNA reads as TGTGCCAGCAGTGAGACGACAGGGGGCGACGAAAAACTGTTTTTT. Protein: CASSETTGGDEKLFF.

V gene TRBV30 combines with J gene TRBJ1-3, with 7 bases fitting TRBD1. Germline loops: CDR1 GTSNPN, CDR2 SVGIG (reference sequence). The CDR3 is 15 amino acids. The ends lost 5 bases at V and 4 bases at J; junction bases unmatched: 11. This CDR3 is CAWFGDREKGNTIYF. DNA for the CDR3: TGTGCCTGGTTCGGGGACAGAGAGAAGGGAAACACCATATATTTT.

CDR3 sequence reads: CATRGDSTDTQYF. The CDR3 DNA reads as TGTGCCACCAGGGGGGATTCCACAGATACGCAGTATTTT. The chain couples TRBV15 to TRBJ2-3; the D gene could be TRBD1 or TRBD2 (5 bases each). Trimming shortened V by 6 bases and J by 2 bases, and 9 bases separated the two germline ends. Germline V gives CDR1 LNHNV, CDR2 YYDKDF (reference sequence). This CDR3 is built from 13 residues.

J is TRBJ1-2 and V is TRBV19; D unclear. Germline assignment: CDR1 LNHDA and CDR2 SQIVND (reference sequence). Trimming took off 0 bases at V and 4 bases at J, with 9 bases between the two ends. CDR3 length equals 14 residues. The CDR3 protein is CASSIDSYGYGYTF. CDR3 nucleotides: TGTGCCAGTAGTATAGACTCCTATGGCTATGGCTACACCTTC.

The CDR3 nucleotides read TGTGCCAGTAGTATAGTCGGCAGGGTATCGCCTGGGGCCAACGTCCTGACTTTC. Its translation is CASSIVGRVSPGANVLTF. The rearrangement joins TRBV19 to TRBJ2-6; tentative D call: TRBD1 (5 bases). The CDR3 contains 18 residues. The germline V gene encodes CDR1 LNHDA and CDR2 SQIVND (reference sequence). Trimming took 1 base from V and 2 from J, leaving 15 bases between them.

J is TRBJ1-1 and V is TRBV6-6; possible D gene TRBD1, 5 bases. CDR3 size: 15 residues. The germline CDR1 and CDR2 sequences are MNHNY and SVGAGI (reference sequence). The V and J ends lost 4 bases and 0 bases respectively, with 12 bases between them. The CDR3 DNA follows: TGTGCCAGCAGTTCATCTGGGGCCATGAACACTGAAGCTTTCTTT. This encodes CASSSSGAMNTEAFF.

This sequence joins TRBV5-4 and TRBJ1-1; 10 positions agree with TRBD1. Germline lookup yields CDR1 SGHNT and CDR2 YYREEE (reference sequence). The CDR3 length is 14 residues. V lost 4 bases to trimming and J lost 5 bases; unmatched junction nucleotides: 5. The DNA of the CDR3 is TGTGCCAGCAGCCAGCCGGGACAGGGGACTGAAGCTTTCTTT. Translating it yields CASSQPGQGTEAFF.

V and J are TRBV27 and TRBJ1-5; D gene ambiguous. CDR1 MNHEY and CDR2 SMNVEV come from the germline V gene (reference sequence). The CDR3 consists of 13 residues. V lost 0 bases and J 4 bases, leaving 4 bases between the germline ends. CDR3 residues: CASSLSSNQPQHF. In DNA, the CDR3 is TGTGCCAGCAGTTTATCCTCAAATCAGCCCCAGCATTTT.

This clone appeared a single time. Other DNA sequences of this sample code for an identical CDR3. The chain uses TRBV10-3 and TRBJ1-1; D remains unclear. Trimming cost V 3 bases and J 1 base, with 3 bases left between them. CDR1 ENHRY and CDR2 SYGVKD come from the germline V gene. The CDR3 spans 12 residues. CDR3 amino acids: CAISDRNTEAFF. The CDR3 DNA reads as TGTGCCATCAGTGACAGGAACACTGAAGCTTTCTTT.